This T cell receptor (beta chain) emerged from a study of T cell responses to AZD1222 COVID-19 vaccine. For this clone: Its antigen is not identified.

Notes on the study in general: Two AZD1222 doses significantly raised spike-specific TCR breadth and depth over controls. It should be noted that donors were predominantly white British and more often female, and clonal diversity was possibly underestimated. Among vaccine-associated CD4 TCRs, coverage spanned spike, with dominance at 160-218 and 743-854. Among spike-specific TCRs, nearly half reportedly target unmutated variant regions.

Method: immunoSEQ multiplex PCR; TCRdb's copy keeps in-frame clones and lacks some. The sample yields under 200,000 clones, roughly nine tenths seen once. Germline lookup yields CDR1 SGHRS and CDR2 YFSETQ. The germline V and J ends were trimmed by 4 bases and 4 bases, with 9 bases remaining between them. The CDR3 is made up of 13 amino acids. V and J are TRBV5-1 and TRBJ2-1; weak D call: TRBD2 (5 bases). Here the sequenced sample was peripheral blood, taken on day 0 of MenACWY control vaccination. The clonotype was recovered from an adult in good health. The CDR3 reads CASSEDSYNEQFF. CDR3 DNA sequence: TGCGCCAGCAGCGAGGACTCATACAATGAGCAGTTCTTC.